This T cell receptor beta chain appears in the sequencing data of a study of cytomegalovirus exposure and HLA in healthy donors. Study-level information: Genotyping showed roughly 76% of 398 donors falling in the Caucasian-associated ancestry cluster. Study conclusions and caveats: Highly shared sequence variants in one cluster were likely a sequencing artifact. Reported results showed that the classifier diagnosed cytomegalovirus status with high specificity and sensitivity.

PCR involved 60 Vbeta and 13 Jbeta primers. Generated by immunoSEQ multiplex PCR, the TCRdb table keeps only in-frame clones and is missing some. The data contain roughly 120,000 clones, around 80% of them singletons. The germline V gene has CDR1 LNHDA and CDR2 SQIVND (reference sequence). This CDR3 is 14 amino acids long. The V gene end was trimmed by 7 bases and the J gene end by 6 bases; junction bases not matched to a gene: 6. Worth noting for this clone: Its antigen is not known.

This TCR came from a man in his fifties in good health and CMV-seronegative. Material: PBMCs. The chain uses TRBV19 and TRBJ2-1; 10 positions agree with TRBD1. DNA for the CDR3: TGTGCCAGTACGCGGGACAGGGGTCGCAATGAGCAGTTCTTC. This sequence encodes CASTRDRGRNEQFF.